This T cell receptor (beta chain) appears in the sequencing data of a study of T cells in Graves' hyperthyroidism and ophthalmopathy. Overall study: Before treatment of any kind, peripheral blood was taken at initial diagnosis. Study results and limitations: Stable hyperthyroidism and ophthalmopathy were separated using 13 V-J signatures.

This CDR3 region has 14 residues. Germline V gene lookup returns CDR1 SGHRS and CDR2 YFSETQ. Trimming shortened V by 0 bases and J by 9 bases, and 15 bases separated the two germline ends. This clonotype was seen many times. Its antigen remains unknown. Blood was drawn at first hyperthyroidism diagnosis, before any ophthalmopathy symptoms. Amplified TCR beta CDR3 regions came from RNA transcripts. HTBI primers were the set used in a first-round RT-PCR of the TCR CDR3. Via MiXCR, TCRdb re-called the multiplex PCR reads, giving one row per CDR3 protein. This sample has about 770,000 distinct CDR3 sequences, with about 17% found just once.

This receptor was identified in a woman between 50 and 59 years old with Graves' hyperthyroidism that later progressed to Graves' ophthalmopathy. The sample was blood. The chain is built from TRBV5-1 and TRBJ1-2, with a possible D match to TRBD1 (5 bases). CDR3 protein: CASSLEGTIDSYTF. CDR3 coding DNA: TGCGCCAGCAGCTTGGAGGGGACCATCGACAGCTACACCTTC.